The entry below describes one T cell receptor (beta chain). The antigen remains unidentified. The V and J ends lost 6 bases and 2 bases respectively, with 11 bases between them. Germline V gives CDR1 LGHNA, CDR2 YNFKEQ. The CDR3 contains 13 residues. This sample is part of a study of a mutant IDH1 vaccine in newly diagnosed glioma. Across the study: Treated patients, about 60% male and approximately 38% female, averaged around 40 years of age. Former treatment meant radiotherapy, temozolomide, or both; the majority had gotten both. Findings of the study overall: Vaccination induced immune responses in around 93% of patients.

Time point defined: baseline, week 1 (first vaccination visit). Specified treatment: pre-vaccination baseline after standard-of-care therapy. New WHO grade 3 or 4 astrocytomas that were IDH1-mutant and ATRX-lost had been found in donors. Here immunoSEQ multiplex PCR was the method, and the copy in TCRdb shows in-frame clones only, minus some. Of 20,000 to 25,000 clones listed, about 85% were seen once; the top ten hold roughly 5%. This rearrangement joins TRBV4-2 to TRBJ2-7; D is unclear. The sequence came from a man in his forties or fifties with glioma. This specimen was PBMCs, taken from a glioma patient treated with radiotherapy, temozolomide or both. CDR3 nucleotides: TGTGCCAGCAGTCACACCTTAGCCTACGAGCAGTACTTC. Translation: CASSHTLAYEQYF.